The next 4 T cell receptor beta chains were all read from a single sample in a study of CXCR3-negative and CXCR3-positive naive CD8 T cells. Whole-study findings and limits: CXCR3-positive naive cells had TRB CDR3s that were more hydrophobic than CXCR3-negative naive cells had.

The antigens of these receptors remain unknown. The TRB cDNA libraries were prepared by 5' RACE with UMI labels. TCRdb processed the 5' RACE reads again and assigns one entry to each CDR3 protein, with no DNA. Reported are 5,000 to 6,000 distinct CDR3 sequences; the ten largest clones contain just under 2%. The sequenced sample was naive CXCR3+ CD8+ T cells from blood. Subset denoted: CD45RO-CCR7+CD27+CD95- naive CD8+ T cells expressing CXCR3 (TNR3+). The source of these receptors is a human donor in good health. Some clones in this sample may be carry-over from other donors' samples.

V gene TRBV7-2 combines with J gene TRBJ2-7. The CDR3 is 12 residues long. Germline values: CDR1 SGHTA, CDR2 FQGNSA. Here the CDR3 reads CASSHRPNEQYF.

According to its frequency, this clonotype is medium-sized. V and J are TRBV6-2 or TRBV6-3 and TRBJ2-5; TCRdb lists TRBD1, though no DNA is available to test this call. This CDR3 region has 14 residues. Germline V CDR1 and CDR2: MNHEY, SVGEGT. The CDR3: CASRGTGPKETQYF.

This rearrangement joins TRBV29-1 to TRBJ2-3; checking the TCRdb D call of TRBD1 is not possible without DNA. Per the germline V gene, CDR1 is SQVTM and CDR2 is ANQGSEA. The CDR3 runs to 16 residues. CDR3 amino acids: CSVQGQALQGSDTQYF.

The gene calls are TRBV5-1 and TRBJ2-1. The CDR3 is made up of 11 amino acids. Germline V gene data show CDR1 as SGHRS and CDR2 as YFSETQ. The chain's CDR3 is CASSLDNEQFF.